What follows are 31 T cell receptor beta chains derived from one specimen sequenced in a study of cytomegalovirus exposure and HLA in healthy donors. PCR involved 60 Vbeta and 13 Jbeta primers. The method was immunoSEQ multiplex PCR; TCRdb's version includes in-frame clones alone and lacks a portion of them. The table lists 150,000 to 200,000 clones. Specimen: PBMCs. The receptors were sampled from a man in his thirties or forties in good health and CMV-seronegative.

The gene calls are TRBV5-8 and TRBJ1-1, with TRBD1 as a possible D gene (6 bases). Trimming took off 3 bases at V and 5 bases at J, with 14 bases between the two ends. Germline values: CDR1 SGHTS, CDR2 YDEGEE. The CDR3 sequence is 14 residues long. The CDR3 region has the DNA TGTGCCAGCAGCTGGCAAGGGGGTACTACTGAAGCTTTCTTT. Encoded protein: CASSWQGGTTEAFF.

CDR3 sequence: CASSLKTGRYEQYF. The CDR3 DNA reads TGTGCCAGCAGCTTAAAAACAGGGCGGTACGAGCAGTACTTC. V usage is TRBV7-9 and J usage is TRBJ2-7; possible D gene TRBD1, 6 bases. Trimming pared 2 bases from V and 4 bases from J, leaving 12 bases between. Germline CDR1 SEHNR, CDR2 FQNEAQ (reference sequence). The CDR3 spans 14 residues. Filled out from reference TRBV7-9 and TRBJ2-7, the complete variable domain reads DTGVSQNPRHKITKRGQNVTFRCDPISEHNRLYWYRQTLGQGPEFLTYFQNEAQLEKSRLLSDRFSAERPKGSFSTLEIQRTEQGDSAMYLCASSLKTGRYEQYFGPGTRLTVT.

This rearrangement joins TRBV7-9 to TRBJ1-2; D is unresolved. Between the trimmed V and J ends, which lost 5 bases and 8 bases, there was a span of 15 bases. The germline V gene has CDR1 SEHNR and CDR2 FQNEAQ (reference sequence). CDR3 length equals 13 residues. CDR3 DNA sequence: TGTGCCAGCAGCCAGCAGGATTATGACGGCTACACCTTC. Amino acid sequence: CASSQQDYDGYTF.

This chain links TRBV11-2 with TRBJ2-1; 9 bases are a match to TRBD2. The V gene end was trimmed by 2 bases and the J gene end by 8 bases; junction bases not matched to a gene: 4. CDR1 SGHAT and CDR2 FQNNGV come from the germline V gene. This CDR3 has 14 amino acids. The CDR3 here is CASSLLAGRHEQFF. Here the CDR3 DNA reads TGTGCCAGCAGCTTACTAGCGGGACGGCATGAGCAGTTCTTC.

The chain is built from TRBV9 and TRBJ2-6, with 8 bases that match TRBD1. V was pared by 2 bases and J by 0 bases, with 4 bases of the junction left unmatched. The V gene's germline CDR1 is SGDLS and CDR2 YYNGEE. This CDR3 has 17 amino acids. CDR3 bases: TGTGCCAGCAGCGTCGGGACAGGCCGCTCTGGGGCCAACGTCCTGACTTTC. Its translation is CASSVGTGRSGANVLTF.

The V gene is TRBV27, the J gene TRBJ1-5; 7 nucleotides match TRBD1. The junction had 6 bases not matched to a gene; V was cut back by 5 bases and J by 5 bases. The germline gives CDR1 MNHEY, CDR2 SMNVEV (reference sequence). This CDR3 contains 14 residues. The CDR3 is CASSPQGSHQPQHF. CDR3 nucleotide sequence: TGTGCCAGCAGTCCACAGGGGAGTCATCAGCCCCAGCATTTT.

The chain couples TRBV2 to TRBJ2-7, with TRBD1 matching over 8 bases. V lost 7 bases and J lost 7; bases outside the gene matches: 15. The germline CDR1 and CDR2 sequences are SNHLY and FYNNEI. The CDR3 contains 15 residues. CDR3: CASTSSYGQGREQYF. Written as DNA, the CDR3 is TGTGCCAGCACGAGTTCTTATGGACAGGGAAGAGAGCAGTACTTC.

The chain employs TRBV6-1 and TRBJ2-3; D is possibly TRBD1 (7 bases). The CDR3 has 15 amino acids. In germline, CDR1 is MNHNS, CDR2 SASEGT. Trimming cost V 2 bases and J 6 bases, with 15 bases left between them. DNA of the CDR3: TGTGCCAGCAGTGAAAGGAGGGGGCTGTCCGATACGCAGTATTTT. It translates to CASSERRGLSDTQYF.

J is TRBJ2-1 and V is TRBV19, with TRBD1 as a possible D gene (7 bases). This CDR3 has 14 residues. Germline V lookup: CDR1 LNHDA, CDR2 SQIVND (reference sequence). Trimming removed 1 base at V and 13 bases at J, with 17 bases between. The CDR3 loop is CASSIGGERDRQFF. DNA for the CDR3: TGTGCCAGTAGTATAGGGGGGGAACGGGACAGACAGTTCTTC.

In DNA, the CDR3 is TGTGCCAGCAGCCTGGGGGCGGGAGGGCCCGAGACCCAGTACTTC. Its protein is CASSLGAGGPETQYF. The chain carries TRBV28 and TRBJ2-5; 9 bases map to TRBD2. V lost 6 bases and J lost 5; bases outside the gene matches: 10. Germline values: CDR1 MDHEN, CDR2 SYDVKM. The CDR3 has 15 residues.

The gene calls are TRBV4-2 and TRBJ2-1; 7 nucleotides align to TRBD2. The CDR3 has 18 residues. Germline CDR1 and CDR2: LGHNA and YNFKEQ. V shed 0 bases, J shed 6 bases, and the junction held 14 bases outside the gene matches. In nucleotides, the CDR3 is TGTGCCAGCAGCCAAGATAGGCTAGCGGAAATAACTAGCAATGAGCAGTTCTTC. As protein: CASSQDRLAEITSNEQFF.

The chain has TRBV9 and TRBJ1-2; maybe TRBD1 (5 bases). CDR1 is SGDLS, CDR2 YYNGEE, per germline. V was shortened by 0 bases and J by 4 bases, with 16 bases between the two germline ends. This CDR3 is built from 16 residues. CDR3 sequence (DNA): TGTGCCAGCAGCGTAGTCACCCTAGACAGATCCTATGGCTACACCTTC. As protein: CASSVVTLDRSYGYTF.

V gene TRBV5-6 combines with J gene TRBJ1-5; 7 bases are shared with TRBD1. The germline gives CDR1 SGHDT, CDR2 YYEEEE. This CDR3 is built from 14 residues. V trimming: 5 bases; J trimming: 2 bases; junction bases outside the gene matches: 4. As DNA, the CDR3 is TGTGCCAGCAGTTTCGGACAGGGCAATCAGCCCCAGCATTTT. Protein sequence: CASSFGQGNQPQHF. The full variable domain, completed using reference TRBV5-6 and TRBJ1-5, is DAGVTQSPTHLIKTRGQQVTLRCSPKSGHDTVSWYQQALGQGPQFIFQYYEEEERQRGNFPDRFSGHQFPNYSSELNVNALLLGDSALYLCASSFGQGNQPQHFGDGTRLSIL.

J is TRBJ2-7 and V is TRBV5-1, with D possibly TRBD1 on 6 matching bases. The CDR3 runs 14 residues. Germline loops: CDR1 SGHRS, CDR2 YFSETQ. V lost 0 bases and J 2 bases, leaving 9 bases between the germline ends. The CDR3, as DNA: TGCGCCAGCAGCTTGGAGGACAGCACCTACGAGCAGTACTTC. It yields the protein CASSLEDSTYEQYF.

V is TRBV11-2 and J is TRBJ2-7; weak D call: TRBD1 (5 bases). Germline V gene lookup returns CDR1 SGHAT and CDR2 FQNNGV. Trimming took 1 base from V and 6 from J, leaving 13 bases between them. The CDR3 sequence is 14 residues long. The DNA of the CDR3 is TGTGCCAGCAGCTTAGGCCACAGGCTCGGCGAGCAGTACTTC. It encodes CASSLGHRLGEQYF.

The V and J genes are TRBV5-4 and TRBJ2-1; 15 nucleotides match TRBD2. Looked up from germline, CDR1 is SGHNT and CDR2 is YYREEE (reference sequence). This CDR3 is 16 amino acids long. V lost 4 bases and J lost 8; bases outside the gene matches: 7. Here the CDR3 reads CASSIGLAGGIDEQFF. For the CDR3, the DNA is TGTGCCAGCAGCATTGGACTAGCGGGAGGGATTGATGAGCAGTTCTTC. Full variable domain (outside the CDR3, taken from reference TRBV5-4 and TRBJ2-1): ETGVTQSPTHLIKTRGQQVTLRCSSQSGHNTVSWYQQALGQGPQFIFQYYREEENGRGNFPPRFSGLQFPNYSSELNVNALELDDSALYLCASSIGLAGGIDEQFFGPGTRLTVL.

The rearrangement links TRBV2 to TRBJ1-1, with a possible D match to TRBD1 (5 bases). V lost 7 bases and J 5 bases, leaving 11 bases between the germline ends. Germline-derived CDR1 and CDR2 are SNHLY and FYNNEI. The CDR3 is 12 residues long. The CDR3 here is CASNQGGTEAFF. CDR3 coding DNA: TGTGCCAGCAACCAGGGCGGTACTGAAGCTTTCTTT.

The rearrangement links TRBV29-1 to TRBJ2-4; tentatively, D is TRBD2 (6 bases). Germline CDR1 is SQVTM and CDR2 is ANQGSEA. V lost 4 bases and J lost 9, with 10 bases in between. The CDR3 loop spans 11 amino acids. The CDR3: CSVVGGGIQYF. In DNA form, the CDR3 reads TGCAGCGTTGTCGGGGGAGGCATTCAGTACTTC.

V and J are TRBV5-6 and TRBJ1-1; possible D gene TRBD1, 5 bases. V was shortened by 4 bases and J by 8 bases, with 12 bases between the two germline ends. The CDR3 consists of 12 residues. Germline CDR1 is SGHDT and CDR2 is YYEEEE. The CDR3 here is CASSVYRSEAFF. In DNA, the CDR3 is TGTGCCAGCAGCGTCTACAGGTCCGAAGCTTTCTTT.

The V call is TRBV5-1, the J call TRBJ2-7; 14 bases are a match to TRBD2. This CDR3 is 17 amino acids long. CDR1 and CDR2 from the germline V gene are SGHRS and YFSETQ. J lost 2 bases, V lost 2 bases, and 6 bases had no gene match. The CDR3 loop reads CASSLSGTSGSPYEQYF. The CDR3 bases are TGCGCCAGCAGCTTATCCGGGACTAGCGGGAGCCCCTACGAGCAGTACTTC. The whole variable domain, filled in from reference TRBV5-1 and TRBJ2-7, reads KAGVTQTPRYLIKTRGQQVTLSCSPISGHRSVSWYQQTPGQGLQFLFEYFSETQRNKGNFPGRFSGRQFSNSRSEMNVSTLELGDSALYLCASSLSGTSGSPYEQYFGPGTRLTVT.

The chain is built from TRBV11-2 and TRBJ2-1; D remains ambiguous. Trimming took 5 bases from V and 3 from J, leaving 5 bases between them. The CDR3 loop spans 12 amino acids. CDR1 and CDR2 from the germline V gene are SGHAT and FQNNGV. The CDR3 region is CASSAYYNEQFF. The CDR3 DNA follows: TGTGCCAGCAGCGCCTACTACAATGAGCAGTTCTTC.

This chain links TRBV27 with TRBJ1-1; D might be TRBD1 (6 bases). The V end lost 5 bases, the J end lost 7 bases, and 14 bases lay between the germline ends. This CDR3 contains 13 residues. The V gene's germline CDR1 is MNHEY and CDR2 SMNVEV (reference sequence). CDR3 in amino acids: CASSKRGGGEAFF. The CDR3 bases are TGTGCCAGCAGTAAAAGGGGGGGAGGTGAAGCTTTCTTT.

V usage is TRBV10-1 and J usage is TRBJ1-1; TRBD1 aligns across 9 bases. Germline V gene lookup returns CDR1 WNHNN and CDR2 SYGVQD (reference sequence). CDR3 size: 15 residues. Trimming took 2 bases from V and 4 from J; bases not matched to a gene: 5. The chain's CDR3 is CASSEKRTGVTEAFF. In nucleotides, the CDR3 is TGCGCCAGCAGTGAGAAGCGGACAGGGGTCACTGAAGCTTTCTTT.

With regard to this clone: One end of the junction does not line up with germline, which may come from a read error. The chain uses TRBV28 and TRBJ2-6; possibly TRBD1 for D (5 bases). The CDR3 totals 14 residues. The germline gives CDR1 MDHEN, CDR2 SYDVKM. CDR3 DNA sequence: TGTGCCAGCAGTTCCCCCTCTGGGGCCAACGTCCCGACTTTC. It codes for CASSSPSGANVPTF.

The V gene is TRBV15, the J gene TRBJ2-3; D is perhaps TRBD1 (5 bases). Germline V gene sequence: CDR1 LNHNV, CDR2 YYDKDF (reference sequence). Trimming removed 8 bases at V and 14 bases at J, with 20 bases between. There are 12 residues in the CDR3. The CDR3 protein is CATQQSKGPGYF. In DNA, the CDR3 is TGTGCCACCCAGCAATCGAAGGGGCCAGGGTATTTT.

This chain uses TRBV27 with TRBJ2-6; the D is unclear. The CDR3 is 12 amino acids. Trimming stripped 10 bases from V and 1 base from J, with 5 bases between. CDR1 MNHEY and CDR2 SMNVEV come from the germline V gene (reference sequence). CDR3: CATGSGANVLTF. The CDR3 DNA follows: TGTGCCACCGGTTCTGGGGCCAACGTCCTGACTTTC.

This chain joins TRBV11-1 and TRBJ2-3; 8 bases line up with TRBD2. Per the germline V gene, CDR1 is SGHAT and CDR2 is FQDESV (reference sequence). V was clipped by 5 bases and J by 4 bases; unmatched bases: 8. The CDR3 consists of 15 residues. This chain's CDR3 is CASSREREWADTQYF. The CDR3 region has the DNA TGTGCCAGCAGCAGAGAGCGGGAGTGGGCAGATACGCAGTATTTT.

The DNA of the CDR3 is TGTGCCAGCAGCTTAGTTACAGGGGGCCGCGCCTCCTACGAGCAGTACTTC. Amino acids: CASSLVTGGRASYEQYF. This chain joins TRBV7-2 and TRBJ2-7; TRBD1 matches at 9 bases. J gave up 0 bases and V 1 base, and 7 bases lay outside the gene matches. Looked up from germline, CDR1 is SGHTA and CDR2 is FQGNSA. The CDR3 has 17 residues. The full variable domain, with the rest looked up from reference TRBV7-2 and TRBJ2-7, is GAGVSQSPSNKVTEKGKDVELRCDPISGHTALYWYRQSLGQGLEFLIYFQGNSAPDKSGLPSDRFSAERTGGSVSTLTIQRTQQEDSAVYLCASSLVTGGRASYEQYFGPGTRLTVT.

J is TRBJ1-3 and V is TRBV30; D is ambiguous. From germline, CDR1 is GTSNPN and CDR2 SVGIG (reference sequence). The CDR3 covers 14 residues. Trimming removed 3 bases from V and 2 bases from J, with 11 bases in between. The CDR3 DNA sequence: TGTGCCTGGAGCCCCCCGAGAACTGGAAACACCATATATTTT. Translated, it gives CAWSPPRTGNTIYF.

The chain joins TRBV5-6 to TRBJ2-1; D is uncertain. The CDR3 contains 14 residues. CDR1 is SGHDT and CDR2 is YYEEEE in the germline V gene. Trimming cost V 2 bases and J 7 bases, with 13 bases left between them. The CDR3 nucleotides read TGTGCCAGCAGCTTAAGGATAGCTTCTAATGAGCAGTTCTTC. This sequence encodes CASSLRIASNEQFF.

The J gene is TRBJ1-1, the V gene TRBV2; D is possibly TRBD1 (6 bases). CDR3 length: 13 residues. The germline V gene has CDR1 SNHLY and CDR2 FYNNEI. Between the trimmed V and J ends, which lost 7 bases and 8 bases, there was a span of 17 bases. The CDR3 here is CASTGPGGAEAFF. The CDR3 DNA is TGTGCCAGCACGGGCCCGGGGGGCGCCGAAGCTTTCTTT.